A selection of T cell receptor beta chains follows, all from one sample in a study of regulatory T cells in long-lasting Graves disease. MiXCR was run by TCRdb on the multiplex PCR reads, yielding one entry per CDR3 protein. The sample contains roughly 500,000 distinct CDR3 sequences, more than 10% of which appear only once. This sample also belongs to another study, concerning T cells in Graves' hyperthyroidism and ophthalmopathy.

The material was peripheral blood mononuclear cells (PBMCs), obtained at new diagnosis, from a patient treated with antithyroid drugs. The receptor set was obtained from a woman in her thirties with Graves disease. Each CDR3 is given with its conserved first and last residue. The D gene is left open where the match is weak. Part of the rows lack a size; the others show once, few, many or a class for expanded clones.

clone_size: few
v_call: TRBV5-1
d_call: -
j_call: TRBJ2-1
cdr3_aa: CASSLEIPMVGQFF
cdr3_nt: TGCGCCAGCAGCTTGGAGATTCCTATGGTAGGGCAGTTCTTC

clone_size: many
v_call: TRBV7-2
d_call: -
j_call: TRBJ1-2
cdr3_aa: CASRTGTSLYTF
cdr3_nt: TGTGCCAGCAGAACCGGGACATCACTCTACACCTTC

clone_size: many
v_call: TRBV2
d_call: TRBD2
j_call: TRBJ2-5
cdr3_aa: CASSEVGGTSGSWETQYF
cdr3_nt: TGTGCCAGCAGTGAAGTGGGGGGGACTAGCGGGAGTTGGGAGACCCAGTACTTC

clone_size: -
v_call: TRBV6-1
d_call: TRBD1
j_call: TRBJ2-2
cdr3_aa: CASSPSGGYGELFF
cdr3_nt: TGTGCCAGCAGTCCATCAGGGGGCTACGGGGAGCTGTTTTTT

clone_size: -
v_call: TRBV6-1
d_call: -
j_call: TRBJ1-4
cdr3_aa: CATSQVWGGEKLFF
cdr3_nt: TGTGCCACCTCCCAGGTTTGGGGGGGGGAAAAACTGTTTTTT

clone_size: few
v_call: TRBV7-9
d_call: -
j_call: TRBJ2-2
cdr3_aa: CASSLDVNTGELFF
cdr3_nt: TGTGCCAGCAGCTTAGATGTGAACACCGGGGAGCTGTTTTTT

clone_size: many
v_call: TRBV3-1
d_call: -
j_call: TRBJ2-2
cdr3_aa: CASSQFPGVGAVGELFF
cdr3_nt: TGTGCCAGCAGCCAATTCCCTGGGGTCGGGGCGGTCGGGGAGCTGTTTTTT

clone_size: many
v_call: TRBV20-1
d_call: TRBD1
j_call: TRBJ2-7
cdr3_aa: CSARDRTGGEGEQYF
cdr3_nt: TGCAGTGCTAGAGACCGGACAGGGGGCGAGGGAGAGCAGTACTTC

clone_size: many
v_call: TRBV9
d_call: TRBD2
j_call: TRBJ2-1
cdr3_aa: CASSDSGRGNNEQFF
cdr3_nt: TGTGCCAGCAGCGATTCCGGGAGGGGTAACAATGAGCAGTTCTTC

clone_size: -
v_call: TRBV4-3
d_call: TRBD2
j_call: TRBJ2-3
cdr3_aa: CASSQDLGLAGVDTQYF
cdr3_nt: TGCGCCAGCAGCCAAGACCTGGGACTAGCGGGAGTTGATACGCAGTATTTT

clone_size: -
v_call: TRBV7-9
d_call: -
j_call: TRBJ1-2
cdr3_aa: CASSLIFDRALVYGYTF
cdr3_nt: TGTGCCAGCAGCTTAATTTTCGACCGAGCGCTGGTCTATGGCTACACCTTC

clone_size: many
v_call: TRBV11-2
d_call: -
j_call: TRBJ2-2
cdr3_aa: CASSDAGRPANTGELFF
cdr3_nt: TGTGCCAGCAGCGACGCGGGACGGCCCGCGAACACCGGGGAGCTGTTTTTT

clone_size: once
v_call: TRBV14
d_call: TRBD2
j_call: TRBJ2-1
cdr3_aa: CASSQDLAGVSYNEQFF
cdr3_nt: TGTGCCAGCAGCCAAGACCTGGCGGGGGTCTCCTACAATGAGCAGTTCTTC

clone_size: -
v_call: TRBV4-1
d_call: -
j_call: TRBJ1-4
cdr3_aa: CASSQVYGEEYEKLFF
cdr3_nt: TGCGCCAGCAGCCAAGTTTACGGGGAAGAATACGAAAAACTGTTTTTT

clone_size: many
v_call: TRBV6-1
d_call: -
j_call: TRBJ2-2
cdr3_aa: CASRSLGGGITGELFF
cdr3_nt: TGTGCCAGCAGATCCCTCGGAGGGGGCATCACCGGGGAGCTGTTTTTT

clone_size: -
v_call: TRBV9
d_call: -
j_call: TRBJ2-7
cdr3_aa: CASSPAPGSYEQYF
cdr3_nt: TGTGCCAGCAGCCCAGCTCCGGGATCCTACGAGCAGTACTTC

clone_size: few
v_call: TRBV19
d_call: -
j_call: TRBJ1-3
cdr3_aa: CASSIGEAGNTIYF
cdr3_nt: TGTGCCAGTAGTATCGGGGAGGCTGGAAACACCATATATTTT

clone_size: -
v_call: TRBV5-5
d_call: -
j_call: TRBJ1-3
cdr3_aa: CASSLQGYGNTIYF
cdr3_nt: TGTGCCAGCAGCCTCCAGGGATACGGAAACACCATATATTTT

clone_size: few
v_call: TRBV6-4
d_call: -
j_call: TRBJ2-2
cdr3_aa: CASSGTLQVGELFF
cdr3_nt: TGTGCCAGCAGCGGGACTCTTCAGGTCGGGGAGCTGTTTTTT

clone_size: many
v_call: TRBV11-2
d_call: -
j_call: TRBJ2-1
cdr3_aa: CASSPRLTSSYNEQFF
cdr3_nt: TGTGCCAGCAGCCCCCGACTGACGAGCTCCTACAATGAGCAGTTCTTC

clone_size: many
v_call: TRBV14
d_call: -
j_call: TRBJ2-1
cdr3_aa: CASSQVLWTAYNEQFF
cdr3_nt: TGTGCCAGCAGCCAAGTGTTGTGGACGGCTTACAATGAGCAGTTCTTC

clone_size: few
v_call: TRBV7-3
d_call: -
j_call: TRBJ2-3
cdr3_aa: CASSFTGSTDTQYF
cdr3_nt: TGTGCCAGCAGCTTTACGGGCTCGACAGATACGCAGTATTTT

clone_size: -
v_call: TRBV13
d_call: -
j_call: TRBJ2-3
cdr3_aa: CASSPPDTDTQYF
cdr3_nt: TGTGCCAGCAGCCCACCCGACACAGATACGCAGTATTTT

clone_size: many
v_call: TRBV20-1
d_call: TRBD1
j_call: TRBJ2-7
cdr3_aa: CSASPDREYEQYF
cdr3_nt: TGCAGTGCCAGTCCGGACAGGGAATACGAGCAGTACTTC

clone_size: many
v_call: TRBV7-8
d_call: -
j_call: TRBJ2-7
cdr3_aa: CASSLSSWRDSSYEQYF
cdr3_nt: TGTGCCAGCAGCTTATCGTCGTGGCGGGATAGCTCCTACGAGCAGTACTTC

clone_size: -
v_call: TRBV20-1
d_call: -
j_call: TRBJ1-2
cdr3_aa: CSASLLLGYTF
cdr3_nt: TGCAGTGCTAGTTTACTTTTGGGCTACACCTTC

clone_size: many
v_call: TRBV24-1
d_call: -
j_call: TRBJ2-3
cdr3_aa: CATSDPRDTLTDTQYF
cdr3_nt: TGTGCCACCAGTGACCCCCGGGACACCCTCACAGATACGCAGTATTTT

clone_size: many
v_call: TRBV6-1
d_call: TRBD1
j_call: TRBJ1-2
cdr3_aa: CASSAIDRGAYGYTF
cdr3_nt: TGTGCCAGCAGTGCCATAGACAGGGGAGCCTATGGCTACACCTTC

clone_size: many
v_call: TRBV7-3
d_call: -
j_call: TRBJ2-5
cdr3_aa: CASSPSGGVETQYF
cdr3_nt: TGTGCCAGCAGCCCGTCCGGGGGAGTGGAGACCCAGTACTTC

clone_size: many
v_call: TRBV24-1
d_call: TRBD2
j_call: TRBJ2-1
cdr3_aa: CATSDLPRSSGSSSYNEQFF
cdr3_nt: TGTGCCACCAGTGATTTGCCGAGGTCTAGCGGGAGTAGCTCCTACAATGAGCAGTTCTTC

clone_size: many
v_call: TRBV13
d_call: -
j_call: TRBJ1-2
cdr3_aa: CASRRMDGDYGYTF
cdr3_nt: TGTGCCAGCAGACGTATGGACGGCGACTATGGCTACACCTTC

clone_size: many
v_call: TRBV6-1
d_call: -
j_call: TRBJ1-5
cdr3_aa: CASSDGWSNQPQHF
cdr3_nt: TGTGCCAGCAGTGACGGATGGAGCAATCAGCCCCAGCATTTT

clone_size: -
v_call: TRBV5-1
d_call: -
j_call: TRBJ1-5
cdr3_aa: CASSLGQGEAKNGNSNQPQHF
cdr3_nt: TGCGCCAGCAGCTTGGGGCAGGGCGAAGCCAAAAACGGGAATAGCAATCAGCCCCAGCATTTT

clone_size: -
v_call: TRBV20-1
d_call: TRBD2
j_call: TRBJ2-3
cdr3_aa: CSAETSGTDTQYF
cdr3_nt: TGCAGTGCTGAGACTAGCGGCACAGATACGCAGTATTTT

clone_size: many
v_call: TRBV5-6
d_call: TRBD2
j_call: TRBJ2-5
cdr3_aa: CASSAIAGGQETQYF
cdr3_nt: TGTGCCAGCAGCGCAATAGCGGGAGGGCAAGAGACCCAGTACTTC

clone_size: many
v_call: TRBV28
d_call: -
j_call: TRBJ2-7
cdr3_aa: CASSTPAGTPSYEQYF
cdr3_nt: TGTGCCAGCAGTACACCGGCCGGGACACCTTCCTACGAGCAGTACTTC

clone_size: many
v_call: TRBV27
d_call: -
j_call: TRBJ2-3
cdr3_aa: CASSFLSSGSTDTQYF
cdr3_nt: TGTGCCAGCAGTTTTCTGTCGAGCGGGAGCACAGATACGCAGTATTTT

clone_size: -
v_call: TRBV6-1
d_call: -
j_call: TRBJ1-1
cdr3_aa: CASSIFQWTEAFF
cdr3_nt: TGTGCCAGCAGTATATTCCAATGGACTGAAGCTTTCTTT

clone_size: many
v_call: TRBV6-2/TRBV6-3
d_call: TRBD2
j_call: TRBJ2-7
cdr3_aa: CASSPAGVGYEQYF
cdr3_nt: TGTGCCAGCAGCCCAGCGGGAGTTGGGTACGAGCAGTACTTC

clone_size: -
v_call: TRBV5-1
d_call: -
j_call: TRBJ2-5
cdr3_aa: CASSLAASQETQYF
cdr3_nt: TGCGCCAGCAGCTTGGCGGCTTCCCAAGAGACCCAGTACTTC

clone_size: many
v_call: TRBV7-2
d_call: TRBD1
j_call: TRBJ2-5
cdr3_aa: CASSSGGKTQYF
cdr3_nt: TGTGCCAGCAGCTCAGGGGGAAAGACCCAGTACTTC

clone_size: -
v_call: TRBV12-3/TRBV12-4
d_call: -
j_call: TRBJ1-2
cdr3_aa: CASSANRVLVGGYTF
cdr3_nt: TGTGCCAGCAGTGCAAACAGGGTATTGGTGGGTGGCTACACCTTC

clone_size: -
v_call: TRBV24-1
d_call: -
j_call: TRBJ2-7
cdr3_aa: CATSDPIDTHEQYF
cdr3_nt: TGTGCCACCAGTGACCCAATTGACACTCACGAGCAGTACTTC

clone_size: many
v_call: TRBV4-3
d_call: -
j_call: TRBJ2-3
cdr3_aa: CASSQSPYMGDTQYF
cdr3_nt: TGCGCCAGCAGCCAGAGTCCCTATATGGGTGATACGCAGTATTTT

clone_size: many
v_call: TRBV27
d_call: TRBD1
j_call: TRBJ2-3
cdr3_aa: CASSFRTGGSSTDTQYF
cdr3_nt: TGTGCCAGCAGTTTCCGGACAGGGGGATCTAGCACAGATACGCAGTATTTT

clone_size: many
v_call: TRBV18
d_call: TRBD1
j_call: TRBJ2-7
cdr3_aa: CASSTPGTGYHEQYF
cdr3_nt: TGTGCCAGCTCAACTCCCGGGACAGGGTACCACGAGCAGTACTTC

clone_size: -
v_call: TRBV4-1
d_call: TRBD1
j_call: TRBJ2-6
cdr3_aa: CASSHPTGKLSGANVLTF
cdr3_nt: TGCGCCAGCAGCCACCCGACAGGGAAGCTCTCTGGGGCCAACGTCCTGACTTTC

clone_size: many
v_call: TRBV11-2
d_call: -
j_call: TRBJ2-2
cdr3_aa: CASSLGATGELFF
cdr3_nt: TGTGCCAGCAGCCTTGGGGCCACCGGGGAGCTGTTTTTT

clone_size: -
v_call: TRBV20-1
d_call: TRBD1
j_call: TRBJ1-2
cdr3_aa: CSALRTGQGFGYTF
cdr3_nt: TGCAGTGCTCTACGGACAGGGCAGGGGTTTGGCTACACCTTC

clone_size: many
v_call: TRBV28
d_call: TRBD2
j_call: TRBJ2-1
cdr3_aa: CASSLALAGGLNEQFF
cdr3_nt: TGTGCCAGCAGTTTGGCCCTAGCGGGAGGGTTAAATGAGCAGTTCTTC

clone_size: -
v_call: TRBV7-2
d_call: -
j_call: TRBJ2-6
cdr3_aa: CASSFSGTVSGANVLTF
cdr3_nt: TGTGCCAGCAGCTTTTCCGGGACGGTTTCGGGGGCCAACGTCCTGACTTTC

clone_size: many
v_call: TRBV10-3
d_call: -
j_call: TRBJ1-1
cdr3_aa: CAISGGNTEAFF
cdr3_nt: TGTGCCATCAGTGGGGGGAACACTGAAGCTTTCTTT